Following are 23 T cell receptor beta chains from one sample sequenced in a study of blood T cell repertoires in COVID-19. Only in-frame clones appear in the TCRdb table, and some are missing; sequencing was by immunoSEQ multiplex PCR. The table includes some 500,000 clones, more than 75% detected once. Sequenced: PBMCs or T cells enriched from blood (not recorded which). The receptors here all came from a woman in her forties who had recovered from COVID-19.

The chain is built from TRBV14 and TRBJ1-4; maybe TRBD1 (5 bases). Trimming left V 4 bases short and J 7 bases short, with 10 bases between. Germline-derived CDR1 and CDR2 are SGHDN and FVKESK. This CDR3 has 13 residues. CDR3 DNA: TGTGCCAGCAGCCCCAGGGTTGGTGAAAAACTGTTTTTT. Translating it yields CASSPRVGEKLFF.

The CDR3 DNA follows: TGCGCCAGCAGCTTGGCCGCAGGGACAGGGGCCCCTACGCAGTATTTT. Protein sequence: CASSLAAGTGAPTQYF. The chain combines TRBV5-1 with TRBJ2-3, with 10 positions matching TRBD1. The CDR3 is 16 amino acids. V lost 0 bases to trimming and J lost 8 bases; unmatched junction nucleotides: 9. From germline, CDR1 is SGHRS and CDR2 YFSETQ.

The chain carries TRBV5-5 and TRBJ2-7; 11 bases align to TRBD2. CDR1 SGHKS and CDR2 YYEKEE come from the germline V gene (reference sequence). The CDR3 has 17 residues. V dropped 2 bases and J dropped 5; count of bases not matched to a gene: 12. CDR3 in amino acids: CASSFIAGGPGGNEQYF. DNA of the CDR3: TGTGCCAGCAGCTTTATAGCGGGAGGGCCGGGGGGAAACGAGCAGTACTTC. The variable domain in full, with the rest retrieved from reference TRBV5-5 and TRBJ2-7, is DAGVTQSPTHLIKTRGQQVTLRCSPISGHKSVSWYQQVLGQGPQFIFQYYEKEERGRGNFPDRFSARQFPNYSSELNVNALLLGDSALYLCASSFIAGGPGGNEQYFGPGTRLTVT.

The chain employs TRBV7-9 and TRBJ1-1; D unresolved. The CDR3 length is 13 residues. Germline lookup yields CDR1 SEHNR and CDR2 FQNEAQ (reference sequence). V was shortened by 5 bases and J by 5 bases, with 12 bases between the two germline ends. The CDR3 here is CASSALSGTEAFF. CDR3 DNA: TGTGCCAGCAGCGCCCTATCCGGTACTGAAGCTTTCTTT. Full variable domain (missing parts from reference TRBV7-9 and TRBJ1-1): DTGVSQNPRHKITKRGQNVTFRCDPISEHNRLYWYRQTLGQGPEFLTYFQNEAQLEKSRLLSDRFSAERPKGSFSTLEIQRTEQGDSAMYLCASSALSGTEAFFGQGTRLTVV.

The rearrangement links TRBV7-8 to TRBJ2-7, with 9 nucleotides matching TRBD1. The CDR3 covers 15 residues. V trimming: 5 bases; J trimming: 7 bases; junction bases outside the gene matches: 12. The germline V gene encodes CDR1 SGHVS and CDR2 FQNEAQ. The CDR3 coding sequence is TGTGCCAGCAGCGCGTCCGGGACAGGGTCGTTGGAGCAGTACTTC. Translating it yields CASSASGTGSLEQYF.

This chain connects TRBV5-1 to TRBJ2-5, with 9 positions matching TRBD2. Germline V gene lookup returns CDR1 SGHRS and CDR2 YFSETQ. Unmatched junction bases numbered 8, after V lost 6 bases and J lost 5 bases. CDR3 length: 14 amino acids. The chain's CDR3 is CASKAVAGEETQYF. The CDR3, as DNA: TGCGCCAGCAAGGCGGTAGCGGGAGAGGAGACCCAGTACTTC.

V gene TRBV9 combines with J gene TRBJ2-5; 7 bases match TRBD2. Germline CDR1 and CDR2: SGDLS and YYNGEE. V lost 0 bases and J lost 1; bases outside the gene matches: 6. The CDR3 consists of 16 residues. Here the CDR3 DNA reads TGTGCCAGCAGCGTAGGGTCCTTAGCGGGCCAAGAGACCCAGTACTTC. As protein: CASSVGSLAGQETQYF.

The chain employs TRBV6-5 and TRBJ2-3, with a possible D match to TRBD1 (6 bases). The CDR3 is 15 residues long. Deletions cut 7 bases from V and 0 bases from J, with 14 bases between. Looked up from germline, CDR1 is MNHEY and CDR2 is SVGAGI. CDR3 bases: TGTGCCAGCACCCCAGGGGCTGGTAGCACAGATACGCAGTATTTT. Protein: CASTPGAGSTDTQYF.

This chain connects TRBV19 to TRBJ1-1, with TRBD1 identical over 10 bases. The ends lost 5 bases at V and 5 bases at J; junction bases unmatched: 8. CDR3 length: 15 amino acids. The germline V gene encodes CDR1 LNHDA and CDR2 SQIVND (reference sequence). CDR3 loop: CASSVTTGGITEAFF. CDR3 in DNA: TGTGCCAGTAGTGTGACGACAGGGGGCATTACTGAAGCTTTCTTT.

The V and J genes are TRBV7-2 and TRBJ2-1; no clear D. From germline, CDR1 is SGHTA and CDR2 FQGNSA. CDR3 size: 14 residues. Trimming took 2 bases from V and 6 from J, leaving 11 bases between them. CDR3 sequence reads: CASSLRPRPNEQFF. In DNA form, the CDR3 reads TGTGCCAGCAGCTTACGGCCTAGACCCAATGAGCAGTTCTTC.

This sequence joins TRBV5-4 and TRBJ1-1; the D is unclear. Trimming removed 1 base at V and 2 bases at J, with 9 bases between. The V gene's germline CDR1 is SGHNT and CDR2 YYREEE (reference sequence). This CDR3 has 14 amino acids. CDR3 in DNA: TGTGCCAGCAGCTTGACAGAGAAAAACACTGAAGCTTTCTTT. Its protein is CASSLTEKNTEAFF.

As to this clone: Additional DNA sequences in this sample encode the identical CDR3. The chain couples TRBV7-8 to TRBJ2-7; perhaps TRBD1 as D (6 bases). This CDR3 is built from 18 residues. V was pared by 1 base and J by 3 bases, with 22 bases between. Germline V gives CDR1 SGHVS, CDR2 FQNEAQ. The CDR3 region has the DNA TGTGCCAGCAGCTTAGGTTTTGGGGGCGGCAGGGGAGACTACGAGCAGTACTTC. It yields the protein CASSLGFGGGRGDYEQYF.

This rearrangement joins TRBV28 to TRBJ2-7; a weak D match, TRBD2 (5 bases). Germline V lookup: CDR1 MDHEN, CDR2 SYDVKM. The CDR3 covers 15 residues. Trimming removed 6 bases at V and 5 bases at J, with 20 bases between. CDR3 loop: CASRMRGPPWNEQYF. CDR3 coding DNA: TGTGCCAGCAGGATGAGAGGGCCGCCTTGGAACGAGCAGTACTTC.

This clone was seen once. This rearrangement joins TRBV5-4 to TRBJ2-5; 8 positions match TRBD2. V shed 3 bases and J 3 bases; nucleotides not matched to a gene: 4. The germline V gene has CDR1 SGHNT and CDR2 YYREEE (reference sequence). CDR3 length: 14 residues. In DNA, the CDR3 is TGTGCCAGCAGCTCCGGGACTAGGAAAGAGACCCAGTACTTC. It yields the protein CASSSGTRKETQYF.

J is TRBJ2-1 and V is TRBV11-2; 16 positions agree with TRBD2. V dropped 5 bases and J dropped 8; count of bases not matched to a gene: 3. The CDR3 sequence is 15 residues long. Germline CDR1 reads SGHAT; CDR2 reads FQNNGV. In nucleotides, the CDR3 is TGTGCCAGCAGCGGGGGACTAGCGGGAGGGGATGAGCAGTTCTTC. Its translation is CASSGGLAGGDEQFF. Combining the CDR3 with reference TRBV11-2 and TRBJ2-1 gives the whole variable domain EAGVAQSPRYKIIEKRQSVAFWCNPISGHATLYWYQQILGQGPKLLIQFQNNGVVDDSQLPKDRFSAERLKGVDSTLKIQPAKLEDSAVYLCASSGGLAGGDEQFFGPGTRLTVL.

The chain couples TRBV12-3 or TRBV12-4 to TRBJ2-7; 10 bases map to TRBD1. V shed 5 bases and J 7 bases; nucleotides not matched to a gene: 5. The CDR3 extends over 13 amino acids. The CDR3 protein is CASSAGTGDEQYF. Here the CDR3 DNA reads TGTGCCAGCAGTGCCGGGACAGGGGATGAGCAGTACTTC.

This chain uses TRBV2 with TRBJ2-5; 9 nucleotides align to TRBD2. The CDR3 sequence is 14 residues long. Germline CDR1 and CDR2: SNHLY and FYNNEI. With 8 bases clipped from V and 7 bases from J, the junction kept 11 bases outside the gene matches. The CDR3 DNA reads as TGTGCCAGCCGCGCAGAAAGCGGGAGGATGACCCAGTACTTC. Amino acids: CASRAESGRMTQYF.

The chain combines TRBV25-1 with TRBJ1-1; 8 nucleotides match TRBD1. Germline values: CDR1 MGHDK, CDR2 SYGVNS. V lost 3 bases and J lost 5; bases outside the gene matches: 11. CDR3 length equals 16 residues. CDR3 in amino acids: CASSDRDRLIKTEAFF. The DNA of the CDR3 is TGTGCCAGCAGTGATCGGGACAGGTTAATCAAAACTGAAGCTTTCTTT.

V usage is TRBV5-1 and J usage is TRBJ2-7; maybe TRBD2 (5 bases). Per germline, CDR1 SGHRS and CDR2 YFSETQ. The CDR3 contains 13 residues. The V end lost 3 bases, the J end lost 0 bases, and 7 bases lay between the germline ends. CDR3 loop: CASSSRVSYEQYF. The CDR3 DNA follows: TGCGCCAGCAGCTCGAGGGTCTCCTACGAGCAGTACTTC.

For this clone: This sample includes further DNA sequences coding for the same CDR3. J is TRBJ1-1 and V is TRBV19; D not certain. The germline CDR1 and CDR2 sequences are LNHDA and SQIVND (reference sequence). V was cut by 6 bases and J by 0 bases, with 8 bases left in between. This CDR3 contains 13 residues. CDR3 DNA: TGTGCCAGTAGCTCAACAGTGAACACTGAAGCTTTCTTT. It specifies CASSSTVNTEAFF.

The chain carries TRBV24-1 and TRBJ2-3; no definite D call. The V end lost 3 bases, the J end lost 2 bases, and 8 bases lay between the germline ends. The CDR3 runs to 14 residues. The V gene's germline CDR1 is KGHDR and CDR2 SFDVKD. DNA of the CDR3: TGTGCCACCAGTGATCCCGGGTCCACAGATACGCAGTATTTT. This codes for CATSDPGSTDTQYF.

The rearrangement joins TRBV7-8 to TRBJ1-3; D is uncertain. Per the germline V gene, CDR1 is SGHVS and CDR2 is FQNEAQ. The CDR3 length is 14 residues. Between the trimmed V and J ends, which lost 5 bases and 0 bases, there was a span of 8 bases. The CDR3 DNA reads TGTGCCAGCAGCGACCCGGGCTCTGGAAACACCATATATTTT. Its translation is CASSDPGSGNTIYF.

This chain links TRBV19 with TRBJ1-1, with no clear D. V gave up 3 bases and J gave up 9 bases, with 8 bases separating them. This CDR3 region has 11 residues. Germline V gene data show CDR1 as LNHDA and CDR2 as SQIVND (reference sequence). CDR3 DNA sequence: TGTGCCAGTAGTATGAGGAGTCAAGCTTTCTTT. Translation gives CASSMRSQAFF.